A selection of T cell receptor beta chains follows, all from one sample in a study of molecular identifiers for immune sequencing clone quantification. From the PCR reads, TCRdb called clonotypes with MiXCR, one entry per CDR3 protein. The data contain over 300,000 distinct CDR3 sequences, roughly 23% of them singletons. Material: naive CD8+ T cells from blood, with Jurkat cell RNA spiked in. The receptors stem from a human donor in good health. Some libraries in this study had Jurkat cell RNA spiked in. Each CDR3 is given with its conserved first and last residue. Each record gives: J gene, clone size, D gene, V gene, CDR3 protein, CDR3 DNA. The D gene is left open where the match is weak. For some rows the clone size is stated as once, few or many, or as a class when expanded; others skip it.

TRBJ2-7 few - TRBV5-1 CASRAENYEQYF TGCGCCAGCAGGGCAGAAAACTACGAGCAGTACTTC
TRBJ2-1 many - TRBV29-1 CSARDSSYNEQFF TGCAGCGCCCGAGACAGCTCCTACAATGAGCAGTTCTTC
TRBJ2-1 - - TRBV12-5 CASGPQGFGEQFF TGTGCTAGTGGTCCACAGGGATTTGGTGAGCAGTTCTTC
TRBJ1-1 many TRBD1 TRBV5-1 CASSQGAWDTEAFF TGCGCCAGCAGCCAGGGGGCGTGGGACACTGAAGCTTTCTTT
TRBJ1-6 - - TRBV27 CASSLIVAGAINSPLHF TGTGCCAGCAGTTTGATCGTTGCAGGGGCTATTAATTCACCCCTCCACTTT
TRBJ1-1 many - TRBV7-9 CASSGDGGGPEAFF TGTGCCAGCAGCGGAGATGGGGGTGGCCCTGAAGCTTTCTTT
TRBJ2-7 - - TRBV7-9 CASSLLGKDEQYF TGTGCCAGCAGCTTGCTAGGAAAAGACGAGCAGTACTTC
TRBJ2-3 many - TRBV4-3 CASSQDGGDSTDTQYF TGCGCCAGCAGCCAAGATGGCGGAGACAGCACAGATACGCAGTATTTT
TRBJ2-5 few TRBD2 TRBV4-1 CASSQEGSGRAGETQYF TGCGCCAGCAGCCAAGAAGGTAGCGGGAGGGCCGGAGAGACCCAGTACTTC
TRBJ1-1 many - TRBV29-1 CSVDGVKPFF TGCAGCGTTGATGGGGTTAAGCCTTTCTTT
TRBJ2-2 - - TRBV30 CAWSWVNAGELFF TGTGCCTGGAGTTGGGTAAACGCCGGGGAGCTGTTTTTT
TRBJ1-1 many - TRBV28 CASSWRGRGTEAFF TGTGCCAGCAGTTGGAGAGGGCGAGGAACTGAAGCTTTCTTT
TRBJ1-1 many - TRBV6-2/TRBV6-3 CASSYSEGWTEAFF TGTGCCAGCAGTTACTCGGAGGGTTGGACTGAAGCTTTCTTT
TRBJ2-3 - TRBD2 TRBV9 CASSVGLAGNADTQYF TGTGCCAGCAGCGTAGGACTAGCGGGAAACGCAGATACGCAGTATTTT
TRBJ2-3 - - TRBV19 CTNSATNTDTDTQYF TGTACCAATAGTGCTACAAACACAGACACAGATACGCAATATTTT
TRBJ1-5 - - TRBV13 CASSSGPQADQPQHF TGTGCCAGCAGCTCCGGGCCCCAGGCGGATCAGCCCCAGCATTTT
TRBJ2-7 - - TRBV6-6 CASGPPAYYEQYF TGTGCCAGCGGCCCGCCTGCATACTACGAGCAGTACTTC
TRBJ2-1 - - TRBV28 CASSLADNYNEQFF TGTGCCAGCAGTTTAGCGGACAACTACAATGAGCAGTTCTTC
TRBJ2-5 - - TRBV29-1 CSVDVGLAAETQYF TGCAGCGTTGATGTCGGTTTAGCGGCAGAGACCCAGTACTTC
TRBJ1-5 many - TRBV2 CASSDGGLFSNQPQHF TGTGCCAGCAGTGATGGGGGTCTGTTTAGCAATCAGCCCCAGCATTTT
TRBJ2-7 - TRBD2 TRBV4-1 CASSHDPGGYEQYF TGCGCCAGCAGCCATGACCCGGGGGGGTACGAGCAGTACTTC
TRBJ2-3 - TRBD1 TRBV29-1 CSVVGDRGYSDTQYF TGCAGCGTAGTTGGGGACAGGGGCTATTCAGATACGCAGTATTTT
TRBJ1-1 few - TRBV9 CASSPRWVNTEAFF TGTGCCAGCAGCCCCCGGTGGGTGAACACTGAAGCTTTCTTT
TRBJ2-2 few - TRBV24-1 CATSDFFGSHRNTGELFF TGTGCCACCAGTGATTTTTTTGGTTCTCACAGGAATACCGGGGAGCTGTTTTTT
TRBJ2-7 many - TRBV27 CASSFSGGSSYEQYF TGTGCCAGCAGTTTCTCCGGGGGAAGCTCCTACGAGCAGTACTTC
TRBJ2-2 once - TRBV18 CASSPPGGPPGTGELFF TGTGCCAGCTCACCACCCGGGGGCCCCCCGGGGACCGGGGAGCTGTTTTTT
TRBJ2-5 many - TRBV2 CASSEGVARDQCQYF TGTGCCAGCAGTGAAGGTGTAGCCCGGGACCAATGCCAGTACTTC
TRBJ1-1 - - TRBV7-6 CASSLDWNWNTEAFF TGTGCCAGCAGCTTAGATTGGAATTGGAACACTGAAGCTTTCTTT
TRBJ1-1 many - TRBV9 CASSVVGGVTEAFF TGTGCCAGCAGCGTAGTAGGGGGAGTTACTGAAGCTTTCTTT
TRBJ1-1 many - TRBV6-1 CATYSGLSTEAFF TGTGCCACCTACTCGGGTTTGAGCACTGAAGCTTTCTTT
TRBJ2-4 - TRBD2 TRBV4-3 CASSQDPASGGLAKNIQYF TGCGCCAGCAGCCAAGATCCGGCTAGCGGGGGACTAGCCAAAAACATTCAGTACTTC
TRBJ2-7 - - TRBV7-2 CASSLVLADSSYEQYF TGTGCCAGCAGCTTAGTCCTAGCGGACAGCTCCTACGAGCAGTACTTC
TRBJ2-2 - TRBD1 TRBV12-3/TRBV12-4 CAGSSTGAYTGELFF TGTGCCGGCAGCTCCACAGGGGCGTACACCGGGGAGCTGTTTTTT
TRBJ2-6 few - TRBV27 CASGLHSSGANVLTF TGTGCCAGCGGACTACACAGCTCTGGGGCCAACGTCCTGACTTTC
TRBJ2-3 - - TRBV4-1 CASSQVVSTYTQYF TGCGCCAGCAGCCAGGTGGTGAGCACATATACGCAGTATTTT
TRBJ2-7 many - TRBV12-5 CASGFSSYEQYF TGTGCTAGTGGTTTCTCCTCCTACGAGCAGTACTTC
TRBJ2-3 many - TRBV19 CATGEETDTQYF TGCGCCACAGGGGAGGAAACAGATACGCAGTATTTT
TRBJ1-1 few - TRBV4-1 CASSPRTGHTEAFF TGCGCCAGCAGCCCCAGAACAGGGCACACTGAAGCTTTCTTT
TRBJ2-7 few - TRBV6-5 CASRGRPSYEQYF TGTGCCAGCCGGGGCAGACCCTCCTACGAGCAGTACTTC
TRBJ2-5 - - TRBV7-9 CASSRYIYQETQYF TGTGCCAGCAGCCGTTACATTTACCAAGAGACCCAGTACTTC
TRBJ1-4 - - TRBV3-1 CASSQDPGRGEKLFF TGTGCCAGCAGCCAAGATCCAGGCCGGGGAGAAAAACTGTTTTTT
TRBJ2-3 - TRBD1 TRBV9 CASSGGTGLGTDTQYF TGTGCCAGCAGCGGAGGGACAGGGTTGGGCACAGATACGCAGTATTTT